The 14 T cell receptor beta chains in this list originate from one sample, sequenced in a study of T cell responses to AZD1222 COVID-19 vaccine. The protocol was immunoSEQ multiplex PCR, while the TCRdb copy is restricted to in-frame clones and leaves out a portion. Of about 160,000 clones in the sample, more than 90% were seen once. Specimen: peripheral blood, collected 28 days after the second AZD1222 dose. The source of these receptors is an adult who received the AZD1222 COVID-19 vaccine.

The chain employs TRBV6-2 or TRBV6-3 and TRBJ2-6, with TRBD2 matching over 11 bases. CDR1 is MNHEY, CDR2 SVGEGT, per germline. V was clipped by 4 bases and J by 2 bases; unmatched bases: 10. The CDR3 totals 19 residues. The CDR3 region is CASSSALTSGMAGANVLTF. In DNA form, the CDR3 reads TGTGCCAGCAGTTCCGCCTTGACTAGCGGGATGGCTGGGGCCAACGTCCTGACTTTC.

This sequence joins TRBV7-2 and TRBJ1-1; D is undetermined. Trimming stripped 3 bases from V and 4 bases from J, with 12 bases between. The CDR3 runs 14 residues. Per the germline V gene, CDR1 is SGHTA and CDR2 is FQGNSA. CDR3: CASSFRTASTEAFF. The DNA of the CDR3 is TGTGCCAGCAGCTTCCGAACAGCTTCCACTGAAGCTTTCTTT.

Here the CDR3 reads CASSAYRATEQYF. In DNA form, the CDR3 reads TGTGCCAGCAGCGCATACAGGGCCACCGAGCAGTACTTC. The chain has TRBV3-1 (or the pseudogene TRBV3-2) and TRBJ2-7; maybe TRBD1 (6 bases). The CDR3 length is 13 residues. CDR1 is LGHDT, CDR2 YNNKEL, per germline (reference sequence). Trimming took off 5 bases at V and 6 bases at J, with 14 bases between the two ends.

CDR3 amino acids: CASRNRDSLQETQYF. The CDR3 DNA reads as TGTGCCAGCCGAAACCGGGACAGCCTTCAAGAGACCCAGTACTTC. This chain connects TRBV18 to TRBJ2-5; 7 nucleotides agree with TRBD1. The CDR3 totals 15 residues. In germline, CDR1 is KGHSH, CDR2 LQKENI. V lost 8 bases, J lost 2 bases, and 11 bases stayed unmatched. Looking up the rest from reference TRBV18 and TRBJ2-5 gives the full variable domain: NAGVMQNPRHLVRRRGQEARLRCSPMKGHSHVYWYRQLPEEGLKFMVYLQKENIIDESGMPKERFSAEFPKEGPSILRIQQVVRGDSAAYFCASRNRDSLQETQYFGPGTRLLVL.

The CDR3 protein is CASSQESESRDTQYF. CDR3 bases: TGCGCCAGCAGCCAAGAGTCGGAGTCCAGGGATACGCAGTATTTT. This chain uses TRBV4-3 with TRBJ2-3; no firm D call. Germline V CDR1 and CDR2: LGHNA, YSLEER. Trimming took 0 bases from V and 6 from J, leaving 13 bases between them. The CDR3 length is 15 residues.

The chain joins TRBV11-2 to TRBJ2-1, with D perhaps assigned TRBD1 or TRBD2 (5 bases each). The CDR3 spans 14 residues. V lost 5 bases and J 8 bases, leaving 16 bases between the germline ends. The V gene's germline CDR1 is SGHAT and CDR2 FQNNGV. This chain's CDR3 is CASSRDGGSDEQFF. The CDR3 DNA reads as TGTGCCAGCAGCCGTGATGGGGGAAGCGATGAGCAGTTCTTC.

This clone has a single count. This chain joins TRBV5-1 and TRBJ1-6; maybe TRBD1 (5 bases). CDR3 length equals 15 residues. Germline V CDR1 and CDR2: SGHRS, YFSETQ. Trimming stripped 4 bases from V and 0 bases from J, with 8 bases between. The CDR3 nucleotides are TGCGCCAGCAGCCGGGGGAGCTCCTATAATTCACCCCTCCACTTT. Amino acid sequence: CASSRGSSYNSPLHF.

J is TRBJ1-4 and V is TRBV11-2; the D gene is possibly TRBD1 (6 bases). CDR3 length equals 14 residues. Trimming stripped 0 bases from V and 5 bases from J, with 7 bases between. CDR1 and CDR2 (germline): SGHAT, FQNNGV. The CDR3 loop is CASSLDGGNEKLFF. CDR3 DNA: TGTGCCAGCAGCTTAGACGGGGGCAATGAAAAACTGTTTTTT. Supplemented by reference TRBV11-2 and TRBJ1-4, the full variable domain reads EAGVAQSPRYKIIEKRQSVAFWCNPISGHATLYWYQQILGQGPKLLIQFQNNGVVDDSQLPKDRFSAERLKGVDSTLKIQPAKLEDSAVYLCASSLDGGNEKLFFGSGTQLSVL.

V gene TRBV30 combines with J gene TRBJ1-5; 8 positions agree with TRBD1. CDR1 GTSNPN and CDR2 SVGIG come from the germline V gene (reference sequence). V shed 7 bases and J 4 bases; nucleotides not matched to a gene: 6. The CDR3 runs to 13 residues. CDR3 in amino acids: CAFQGAGNQPQHF. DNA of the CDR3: TGTGCCTTCCAGGGGGCCGGAAATCAGCCCCAGCATTTT.

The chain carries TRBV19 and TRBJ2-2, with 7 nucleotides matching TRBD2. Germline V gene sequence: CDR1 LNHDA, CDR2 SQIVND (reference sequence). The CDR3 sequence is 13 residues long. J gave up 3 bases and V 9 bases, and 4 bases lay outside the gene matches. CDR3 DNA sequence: TGTGCCAGCGGGACTACCCACACCGGGGAGCTGTTTTTT. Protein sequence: CASGTTHTGELFF.

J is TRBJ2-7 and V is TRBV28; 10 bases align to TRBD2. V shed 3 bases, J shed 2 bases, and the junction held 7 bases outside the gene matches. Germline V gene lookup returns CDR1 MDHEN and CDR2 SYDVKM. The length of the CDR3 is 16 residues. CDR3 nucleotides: TGTGCCAGCAGTTTGTTAGCGGGAGGCGTACCCTACGAGCAGTACTTC. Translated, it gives CASSLLAGGVPYEQYF.

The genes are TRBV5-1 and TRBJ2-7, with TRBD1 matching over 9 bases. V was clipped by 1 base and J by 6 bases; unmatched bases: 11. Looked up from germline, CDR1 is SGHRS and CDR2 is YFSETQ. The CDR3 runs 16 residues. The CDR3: CASSLYGGQGRGEQYF. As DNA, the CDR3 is TGCGCCAGCAGCTTGTACGGGGGACAGGGAAGGGGCGAGCAGTACTTC.

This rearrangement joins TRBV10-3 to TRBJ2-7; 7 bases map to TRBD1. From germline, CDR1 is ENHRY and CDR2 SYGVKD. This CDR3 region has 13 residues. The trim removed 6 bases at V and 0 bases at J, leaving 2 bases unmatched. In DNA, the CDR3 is TGTGCCATCAGGGGGACAGACTCCTACGAGCAGTACTTC. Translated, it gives CAIRGTDSYEQYF.

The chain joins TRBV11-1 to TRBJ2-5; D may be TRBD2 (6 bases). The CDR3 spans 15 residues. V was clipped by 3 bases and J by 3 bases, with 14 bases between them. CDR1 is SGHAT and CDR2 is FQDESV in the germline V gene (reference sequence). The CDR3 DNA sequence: TGTGCCAGCAGCTTCAGTGTTTCGGGGGAAGAGACCCAGTACTTC. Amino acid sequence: CASSFSVSGEETQYF.